Following are 27 T cell receptor beta chains from one sample sequenced in a study of T-cell reconstitution after alpha-beta-depleted transplantation in children. Construction of the TCRbeta library involved unique molecular identifiers. TCRdb processed the PCR reads anew with MiXCR; each CDR3 protein has one entry. Among a few hundred thousand distinct CDR3 sequences, 20% to 30% were seen once, and the ten largest hold under 45%. This sample comprised PBMCs, obtained before TCRalphabeta/CD19-depleted stem cell transplant. These receptors were obtained from a boy under two years old with Wiskott-Aldrich syndrome, due to receive a stem cell transplant.

The chain recombines TRBV7-4 with TRBJ2-2; 9 bases fit TRBD1. V dropped 4 bases and J dropped 6; count of bases not matched to a gene: 9. The germline V gene encodes CDR1 SGHVT and CDR2 SQSDAQ. This CDR3 is built from 16 residues. The DNA of the CDR3 is TGTGCCAGCAGCTCCTTCTGGACAGGGGCGGCCGGGGAGCTGTTTTTT. Protein sequence: CASSSFWTGAAGELFF.

This clonotype was picked up a small number of times. The chain uses TRBV4-1 and TRBJ2-1, with 12 bases that match TRBD1. Losses at the gene ends were 1 base for V and 5 bases for J; bases not matched to a gene: 6. In germline, CDR1 is MGHRA, CDR2 YSYEKL. CDR3 length equals 17 residues. The CDR3: CASSQVPGQGANNEQFF. The CDR3 nucleotides read TGCGCCAGCAGCCAAGTCCCGGGACAGGGGGCCAACAATGAGCAGTTCTTC.

The chain recombines TRBV29-1 with TRBJ2-3, with TRBD2 matching over 10 bases. V gave up 4 bases and J gave up 0 bases; unmatched junction bases: 10. Per the germline V gene, CDR1 is SQVTM and CDR2 is ANQGSEA. The CDR3 consists of 17 residues. CDR3 in DNA: TGCAGCGTTGGGGGGCCTAGCGGGAGCTCAAGCACAGATACGCAGTATTTT. It is translated as CSVGGPSGSSSTDTQYF.

This chain joins TRBV5-6 and TRBJ2-5; possibly TRBD1 or TRBD2 for D (5 bases each). The CDR3 loop spans 15 amino acids. Germline CDR1 is SGHDT and CDR2 is YYEEEE. V was cut by 2 bases and J by 8 bases, with 19 bases left in between. The CDR3 region has the DNA TGTGCCAGCAGCTTATCCGGGACGGCCGCACCTACCCAGTACTTC. Translating it yields CASSLSGTAAPTQYF. Full variable domain (missing parts from reference TRBV5-6 and TRBJ2-5): DAGVTQSPTHLIKTRGQQVTLRCSPKSGHDTVSWYQQALGQGPQFIFQYYEEEERQRGNFPDRFSGHQFPNYSSELNVNALLLGDSALYLCASSLSGTAAPTQYFGPGTRLLVL.

This clonotype was picked up a small number of times. The CDR3 region is CACGNLLAGVEQFF. The CDR3 DNA is TGTGCCTGTGGCAACCTCCTAGCGGGAGTTGAGCAGTTCTTC. The rearrangement uses TRBV6-1 and TRBJ2-1, with 10 nucleotides matching TRBD2. This CDR3 has 14 amino acids. Trimming took 11 bases from V and 9 from J; bases not matched to a gene: 13. Per the germline V gene, CDR1 is MNHNS and CDR2 is SASEGT.

The J gene is TRBJ2-3, the V gene TRBV27; D call uncertain. CDR3 size: 14 residues. The germline V and J ends were trimmed by 1 base and 1 base, with 6 bases remaining between them. Germline lookup yields CDR1 MNHEY and CDR2 SMNVEV (reference sequence). Here the CDR3 reads CASSLFRGTDTQYF. CDR3 nucleotides: TGTGCCAGCAGTTTATTTCGGGGCACAGATACGCAGTATTTT.

CDR3 nucleotides: TGCGCCAGCAGCGATGGGCTACTACCAGGGCAAGAGACCCAGTACTTC. It is translated as CASSDGLLPGQETQYF. The rearrangement links TRBV5-1 to TRBJ2-5; perhaps TRBD1 as D (5 bases). The V gene's germline CDR1 is SGHRS and CDR2 YFSETQ. V was clipped by 4 bases and J by 2 bases, with 18 bases between them. The CDR3 extends over 16 amino acids.

The V gene is TRBV7-3, the J gene TRBJ2-3; possibly TRBD1 for D (6 bases). CDR3 length: 14 residues. V gave up 6 bases and J gave up 1 base, with 11 bases separating them. Per germline, CDR1 SGHTA and CDR2 FQGTGA. The CDR3, as DNA: TGTGCCAGCAGGGAACGACAGGGCACAGATACGCAGTATTTT. This sequence encodes CASRERQGTDTQYF.

This clonotype has more than one count but fewer than ten. The V and J genes are TRBV5-5 and TRBJ2-1; D may be TRBD1 or TRBD2 (6 bases each). The germline V gene encodes CDR1 SGHKS and CDR2 YYEKEE (reference sequence). Trimming shortened V by 4 bases and J by 5 bases, and 10 bases separated the two germline ends. This CDR3 contains 13 residues. The CDR3: CASSRGTNNEQFF. The CDR3 nucleotides read TGTGCCAGCAGCCGCGGGACAAACAATGAGCAGTTCTTC.

The table lists this clonotype with a few counts. This rearrangement joins TRBV5-1 to TRBJ2-7; perhaps D is TRBD1 or TRBD2 (7 bases each). The V gene's germline CDR1 is SGHRS and CDR2 YFSETQ. Between the trimmed V and J ends, which lost 4 bases and 4 bases, there was a span of 15 bases. The CDR3 contains 14 residues. The CDR3 here is CASSPDREGYEQYF. DNA of the CDR3: TGCGCCAGCAGCCCTGACAGGGAGGGATACGAGCAGTACTTC.

DNA of the CDR3: TGTGCCAGCAGCGGTCTGTCGGGAGTATACAATGAGCAGTTCTTC. Translating gives CASSGLSGVYNEQFF. V and J are TRBV5-4 and TRBJ2-1; possibly TRBD2 for D (6 bases). Germline V gives CDR1 SGHNT, CDR2 YYREEE (reference sequence). The CDR3 is made up of 15 amino acids. Trimming took off 4 bases at V and 4 bases at J, with 15 bases between the two ends.

This clonotype was detected only a few times. The V gene is TRBV7-8, the J gene TRBJ2-1, with no clear D. V lost 1 base and J 5 bases, leaving 3 bases between the germline ends. The CDR3 sequence is 12 residues long. The germline V gene encodes CDR1 SGHVS and CDR2 FQNEAQ. In DNA, the CDR3 is TGTGCCAGCAGCTTAGACGACAATGAGCAGTTCTTC. Protein sequence: CASSLDDNEQFF.

V usage is TRBV5-1 and J usage is TRBJ2-3; 8 bases map to TRBD2. CDR1 is SGHRS, CDR2 YFSETQ, per germline. Trimming cost V 0 bases and J 4 bases; bases outside gene matches: 7. There are 16 residues in the CDR3. The chain's CDR3 is CASSLGLGTRADTQYF. CDR3 nucleotides: TGCGCCAGCAGCTTGGGCCTCGGGACTAGGGCAGATACGCAGTATTTT. Supplemented by reference TRBV5-1 and TRBJ2-3, the full variable domain reads KAGVTQTPRYLIKTRGQQVTLSCSPISGHRSVSWYQQTPGQGLQFLFEYFSETQRNKGNFPGRFSGRQFSNSRSEMNVSTLELGDSALYLCASSLGLGTRADTQYFGPGTRLTVL.

The chain couples TRBV2 to TRBJ2-7; 8 bases line up with TRBD1. The CDR3 runs to 13 residues. CDR1 and CDR2 from the germline V gene are SNHLY and FYNNEI. Trimming removed 4 bases from V and 5 bases from J; junction bases left unmatched: 4. CDR3 region: CASSGPGGNEQYF. In DNA, the CDR3 is TGTGCCAGCAGTGGTCCAGGGGGCAACGAGCAGTACTTC.

This clonotype has only a few counts. The chain has TRBV5-1 and TRBJ2-5, with TRBD1 as a possible D gene (6 bases). The CDR3 runs 15 residues. V lost 4 bases to trimming and J lost 2 bases, with 15 bases between them. The germline V gene encodes CDR1 SGHRS and CDR2 YFSETQ. The DNA for the CDR3 is TGCGCCAGCAGCCTGGGGGACACCCTTCAAGAGACCCAGTACTTC. The encoded protein is CASSLGDTLQETQYF. Filled out from reference TRBV5-1 and TRBJ2-5, the complete variable domain reads KAGVTQTPRYLIKTRGQQVTLSCSPISGHRSVSWYQQTPGQGLQFLFEYFSETQRNKGNFPGRFSGRQFSNSRSEMNVSTLELGDSALYLCASSLGDTLQETQYFGPGTRLLVL.

This rearrangement joins TRBV20-1 to TRBJ2-7; no reliable D call. This CDR3 region has 13 residues. CDR1 and CDR2 (germline): DFQATT, SNEGSKA (reference sequence). V shed 6 bases and J shed 0 bases, with 12 bases lying between them. The CDR3 region is CSAIGRGSYEQYF. In DNA form, the CDR3 reads TGCAGTGCCATTGGACGCGGCTCCTACGAGCAGTACTTC.

The genes are TRBV20-1 and TRBJ2-2; D is possibly TRBD1 (5 bases). CDR3 length: 14 residues. Trimming removed 1 base from V and 6 bases from J, with 12 bases in between. From germline, CDR1 is DFQATT and CDR2 SNEGSKA (reference sequence). The CDR3 is CSARVGVGAGELFF. The CDR3 DNA sequence: TGCAGTGCTAGAGTCGGAGTAGGGGCCGGGGAGCTGTTTTTT.

This clonotype was seen a handful of times. At one boundary the junction diverges from the germline segment, which might be a read error. This sequence joins TRBV28 and TRBJ2-3; D perhaps matches TRBD2 (5 bases). CDR3 size: 14 residues. CDR1 MDHEN and CDR2 SYDVKM come from the germline V gene. As DNA, the CDR3 is TGTGCAAGCACAATACAAAGACTATCAGATACGCAGTATTTT. Its translation is CASTIQRLSDTQYF. Variable domain in full (rest from reference TRBV28 and TRBJ2-3): DVKVTQSSRYLVKRTGEKVFLECVQDMDHENMFWYRQDPGLGLRLIYFSYDVKMKEKGDIPEGYSVSREKKERFSLILESASTNQTSMYLCASTIQRLSDTQYFGPGTRLTVL.

This clonotype was seen a handful of times. This sequence joins TRBV6-2 or TRBV6-3 and TRBJ2-5; the D gene is possibly TRBD2 (5 bases). The CDR3 totals 16 residues. Per germline, CDR1 MNHEY and CDR2 SVGEGT. Trimming shortened V by 5 bases and J by 1 base, and 17 bases separated the two germline ends. In nucleotides, the CDR3 is TGTGCCAGCAGTGACGTCGGGCAACTAGGCCAAGAGACCCAGTACTTC. Amino acid sequence: CASSDVGQLGQETQYF.

This clonotype appeared once. The V and J genes are TRBV4-1 and TRBJ1-2; D not resolved. In germline, CDR1 is MGHRA, CDR2 YSYEKL. There are 15 residues in the CDR3. The germline V and J ends were trimmed by 3 bases and 4 bases, with 15 bases remaining between them. The CDR3 nucleotides are TGCGCCAGCAGCCATGCTGGACCGGGAGGCTATGGCTACACCTTC. Its protein is CASSHAGPGGYGYTF.

In this sample, this clonotype turned up once. This chain connects TRBV20-1 to TRBJ2-1; 9 nucleotides match TRBD2. CDR3 length equals 14 residues. V trimming: 1 base; J trimming: 3 bases; junction bases outside the gene matches: 1. Per the germline V gene, CDR1 is DFQATT and CDR2 is SNEGSKA (reference sequence). CDR3 DNA: TGCAGTGCTAGAGGCGGGGGGGACTACAATGAGCAGTTCTTC. This sequence encodes CSARGGGDYNEQFF.

The chain carries TRBV20-1 and TRBJ1-1; D possibly corresponds to TRBD1 (5 bases). There are 13 residues in the CDR3. CDR1 is DFQATT, CDR2 SNEGSKA, per germline (reference sequence). V was shortened by 6 bases and J by 2 bases, with 13 bases between the two germline ends. CDR3 in DNA: TGCAGTGCGGAGGACACCCCTAACACTGAAGCTTTCTTT. Residues: CSAEDTPNTEAFF.

This clonotype has just a few counts. The chain combines TRBV11-2 with TRBJ1-1; D perhaps matches TRBD1 (5 bases). V was clipped by 5 bases and J by 5 bases, with 18 bases between them. Germline CDR1 and CDR2: SGHAT and FQNNGV. This CDR3 has 15 amino acids. The CDR3 DNA reads TGTGCCAGCAGCCGAACGGGTGAGCAGGGAACTGAAGCTTTCTTT. Protein: CASSRTGEQGTEAFF.

The genes are TRBV29-1 and TRBJ1-4, with a tentative D call TRBD1 (6 bases). CDR1 is SQVTM, CDR2 ANQGSEA, per germline. Trimming shortened V by 4 bases and J by 7 bases, and 13 bases separated the two germline ends. The CDR3 is 13 residues long. The CDR3 region has the DNA TGCAGCGTTGTACCCAGAGGGGGTGAAAAACTGTTTTTT. Protein sequence: CSVVPRGGEKLFF.

J is TRBJ2-3 and V is TRBV7-8; either TRBD1 or TRBD2 may fit D (5 bases each). The germline V gene encodes CDR1 SGHVS and CDR2 FQNEAQ. The CDR3 runs 14 residues. V lost 5 bases to trimming and J lost 4 bases, with 13 bases between them. CDR3 residues: CASSADNGADTQYF. The CDR3 DNA reads TGTGCCAGCAGCGCGGACAACGGGGCAGATACGCAGTATTTT.

This chain connects TRBV4-2 to TRBJ2-7, with D perhaps TRBD2 (5 bases). This CDR3 has 12 amino acids. V dropped 2 bases and J dropped 5 bases, with 7 bases sitting between them. The V gene's germline CDR1 is LGHNA and CDR2 YNFKEQ. As DNA, the CDR3 is TGTGCCAGCAGCCAAACTAGAGACGAGCAGTACTTC. Its protein product is CASSQTRDEQYF.

The genes are TRBV10-3 and TRBJ1-2, with no clear D. The V end was cut by 4 bases, the J end by 3 bases, with 6 bases between. CDR3 length equals 12 residues. The germline V gene encodes CDR1 ENHRY and CDR2 SYGVKD. The CDR3, as DNA: TGTGCCATCAGTGCGGTGTACTATGGCTACACCTTC. Translating gives CAISAVYYGYTF.